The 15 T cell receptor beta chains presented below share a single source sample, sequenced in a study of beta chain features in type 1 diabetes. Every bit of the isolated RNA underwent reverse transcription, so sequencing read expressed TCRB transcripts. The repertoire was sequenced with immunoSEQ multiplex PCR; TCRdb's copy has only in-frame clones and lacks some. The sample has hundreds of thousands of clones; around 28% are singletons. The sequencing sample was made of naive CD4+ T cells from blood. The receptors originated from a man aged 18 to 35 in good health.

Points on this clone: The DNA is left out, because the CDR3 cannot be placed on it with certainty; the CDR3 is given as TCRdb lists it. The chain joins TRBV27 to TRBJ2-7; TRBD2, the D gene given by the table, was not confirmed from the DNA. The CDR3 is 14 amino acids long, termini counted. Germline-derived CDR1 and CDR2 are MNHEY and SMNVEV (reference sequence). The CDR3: CASSSSGLQMEQYF.

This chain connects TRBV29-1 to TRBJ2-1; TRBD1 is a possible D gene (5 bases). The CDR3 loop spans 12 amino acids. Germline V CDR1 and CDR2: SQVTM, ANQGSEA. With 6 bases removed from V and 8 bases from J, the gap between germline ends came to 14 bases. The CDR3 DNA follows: TGCAGCGTACAGGACCCTAGGGATGAGCAGTTCTTC. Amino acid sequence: CSVQDPRDEQFF.

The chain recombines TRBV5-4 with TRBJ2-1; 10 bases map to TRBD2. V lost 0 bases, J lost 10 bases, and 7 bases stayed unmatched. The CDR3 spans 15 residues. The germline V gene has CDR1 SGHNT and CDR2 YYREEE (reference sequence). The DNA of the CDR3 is TGTGCCAGCAGCTTGGGGAGTCTAGCGGGAGAGGAGCAGTTCTTC. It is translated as CASSLGSLAGEEQFF.

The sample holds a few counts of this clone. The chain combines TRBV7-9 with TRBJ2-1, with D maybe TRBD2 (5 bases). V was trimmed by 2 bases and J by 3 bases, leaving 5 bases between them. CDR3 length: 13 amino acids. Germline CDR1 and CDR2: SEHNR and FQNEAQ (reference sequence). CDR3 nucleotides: TGTGCCAGCAGCTTACGGGACTACAATGAGCAGTTCTTC. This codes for CASSLRDYNEQFF. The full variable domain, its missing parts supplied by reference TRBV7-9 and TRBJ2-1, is DTGVSQNPRHKITKRGQNVTFRCDPISEHNRLYWYRQTLGQGPEFLTYFQNEAQLEKSRLLSDRFSAERPKGSFSTLEIQRTEQGDSAMYLCASSLRDYNEQFFGPGTRLTVL.

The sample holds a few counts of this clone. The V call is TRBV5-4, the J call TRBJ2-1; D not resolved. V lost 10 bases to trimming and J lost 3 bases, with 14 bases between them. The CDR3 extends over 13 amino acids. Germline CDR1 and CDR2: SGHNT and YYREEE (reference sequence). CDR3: CAAGSVNYNEQFF. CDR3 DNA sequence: TGTGCCGCCGGGTCTGTCAACTACAATGAGCAGTTCTTC.

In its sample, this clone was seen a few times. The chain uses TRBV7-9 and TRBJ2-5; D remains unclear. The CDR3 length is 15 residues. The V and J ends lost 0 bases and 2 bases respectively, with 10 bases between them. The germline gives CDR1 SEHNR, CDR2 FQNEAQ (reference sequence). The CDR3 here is CASSLAYFGQETQYF. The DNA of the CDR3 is TGTGCCAGCAGCTTAGCCTATTTTGGGCAAGAGACCCAGTACTTC.

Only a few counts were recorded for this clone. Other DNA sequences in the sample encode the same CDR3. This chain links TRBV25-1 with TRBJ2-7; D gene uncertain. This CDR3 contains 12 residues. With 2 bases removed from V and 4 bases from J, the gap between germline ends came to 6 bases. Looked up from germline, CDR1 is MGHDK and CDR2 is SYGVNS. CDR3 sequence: CASSEGRYEQYF. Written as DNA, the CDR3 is TGTGCCAGCAGTGAAGGCAGGTACGAGCAGTACTTC.

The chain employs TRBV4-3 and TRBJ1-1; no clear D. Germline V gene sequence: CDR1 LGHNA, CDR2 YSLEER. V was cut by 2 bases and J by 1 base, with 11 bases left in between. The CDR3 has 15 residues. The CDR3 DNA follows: TGCGCCAGCAGCCAACAGGCCGGTAGGAACACTGAAGCTTTCTTT. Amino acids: CASSQQAGRNTEAFF.

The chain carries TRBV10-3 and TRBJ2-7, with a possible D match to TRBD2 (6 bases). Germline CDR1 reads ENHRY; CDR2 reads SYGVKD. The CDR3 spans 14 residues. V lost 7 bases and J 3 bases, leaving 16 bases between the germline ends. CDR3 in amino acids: CAITRDSLNYEQYF. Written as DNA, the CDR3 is TGTGCCATCACTAGGGACTCACTAAACTACGAGCAGTACTTC.

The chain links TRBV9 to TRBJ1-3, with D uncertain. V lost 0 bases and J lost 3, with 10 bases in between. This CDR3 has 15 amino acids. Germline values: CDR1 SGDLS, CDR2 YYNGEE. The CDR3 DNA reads TGTGCCAGCAGCGTAGATCTCAGAGTTGGAAACACCATATATTTT. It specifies CASSVDLRVGNTIYF.

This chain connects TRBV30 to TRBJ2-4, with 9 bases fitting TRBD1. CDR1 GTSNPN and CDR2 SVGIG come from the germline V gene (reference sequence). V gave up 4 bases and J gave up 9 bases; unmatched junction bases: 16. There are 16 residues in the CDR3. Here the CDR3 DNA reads TGTGCCTGGAAAATGAGGGGACAGGGTCAATTGGGCATTCAGTACTTC. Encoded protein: CAWKMRGQGQLGIQYF.

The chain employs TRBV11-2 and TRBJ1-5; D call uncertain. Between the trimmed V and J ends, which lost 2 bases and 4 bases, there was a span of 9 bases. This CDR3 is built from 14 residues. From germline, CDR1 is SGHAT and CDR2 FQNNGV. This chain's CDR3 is CASSLSSGNQPQHF. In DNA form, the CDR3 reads TGTGCCAGCAGCTTATCATCGGGAAATCAGCCCCAGCATTTT. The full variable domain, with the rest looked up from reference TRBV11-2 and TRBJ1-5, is EAGVAQSPRYKIIEKRQSVAFWCNPISGHATLYWYQQILGQGPKLLIQFQNNGVVDDSQLPKDRFSAERLKGVDSTLKIQPAKLEDSAVYLCASSLSSGNQPQHFGDGTRLSIL.

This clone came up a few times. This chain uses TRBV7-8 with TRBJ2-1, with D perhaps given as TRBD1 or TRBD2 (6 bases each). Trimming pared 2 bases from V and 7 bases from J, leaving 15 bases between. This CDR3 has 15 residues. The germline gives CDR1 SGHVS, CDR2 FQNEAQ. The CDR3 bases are TGTGCCAGCAGCTTACGCGGAGGGACAAGGAATGAGCAGTTCTTC. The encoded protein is CASSLRGGTRNEQFF. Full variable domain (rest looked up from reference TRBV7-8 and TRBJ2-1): GAGVSQSPRYKVAKRGQDVALRCDPISGHVSLFWYQQALGQGPEFLTYFQNEAQLDKSGLPSDRFFAERPEGSVSTLKIQRTQQEDSAVYLCASSLRGGTRNEQFFGPGTRLTVL.

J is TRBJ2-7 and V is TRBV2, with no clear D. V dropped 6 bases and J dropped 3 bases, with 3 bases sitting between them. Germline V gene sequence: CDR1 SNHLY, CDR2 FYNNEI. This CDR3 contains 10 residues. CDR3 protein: CASRDYEQYF. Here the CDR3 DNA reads TGTGCCAGCAGGGACTACGAGCAGTACTTC.

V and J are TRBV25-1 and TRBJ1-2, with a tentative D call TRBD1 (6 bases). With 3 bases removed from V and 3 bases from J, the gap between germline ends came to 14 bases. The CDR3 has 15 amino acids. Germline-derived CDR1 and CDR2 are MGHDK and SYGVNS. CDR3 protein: CASSEPGQSYYGYTF. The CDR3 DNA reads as TGTGCCAGCAGTGAGCCTGGACAGTCCTACTATGGCTACACCTTC.